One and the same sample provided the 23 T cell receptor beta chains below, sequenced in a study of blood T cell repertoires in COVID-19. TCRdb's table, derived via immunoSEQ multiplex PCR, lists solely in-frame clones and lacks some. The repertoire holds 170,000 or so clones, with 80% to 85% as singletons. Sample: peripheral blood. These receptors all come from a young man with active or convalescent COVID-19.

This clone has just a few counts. The CDR3 DNA reads TGCGCCAGCAGCCAGGACAAAGGCGGTAACTATGGCTACACCTTC. Its protein is CASSQDKGGNYGYTF. The V call is TRBV5-1, the J call TRBJ1-2; D is possibly TRBD1 (5 bases). The CDR3 loop spans 15 amino acids. Germline CDR1 is SGHRS and CDR2 is YFSETQ. V was cut by 4 bases and J by 1 base, with 14 bases left in between.

CDR3 DNA: TGTGCCAGCAGCTTGGGCGGAACCTACGAGCAGTACTTC. As protein: CASSLGGTYEQYF. V is TRBV5-4 and J is TRBJ2-7; no clear D gene. Trimming cost V 0 bases and J 2 bases, with 6 bases left between them. Per germline, CDR1 SGHNT and CDR2 YYREEE (reference sequence). The CDR3 runs 13 residues.

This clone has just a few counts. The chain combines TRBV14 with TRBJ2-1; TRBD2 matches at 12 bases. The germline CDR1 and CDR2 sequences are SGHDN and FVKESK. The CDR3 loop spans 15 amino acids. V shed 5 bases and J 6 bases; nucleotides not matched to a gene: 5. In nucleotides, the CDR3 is TGTGCCAGCAGCAAACTAGCGGGGGGCTCCAATGAGCAGTTCTTC. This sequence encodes CASSKLAGGSNEQFF.

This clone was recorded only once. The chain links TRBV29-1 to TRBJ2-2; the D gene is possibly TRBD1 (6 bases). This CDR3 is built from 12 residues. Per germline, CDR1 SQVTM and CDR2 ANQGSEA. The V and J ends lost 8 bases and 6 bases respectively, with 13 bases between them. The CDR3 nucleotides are TGCAGCCTGAGGGACATCTCCGGGGAGCTGTTTTTT. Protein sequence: CSLRDISGELFF.

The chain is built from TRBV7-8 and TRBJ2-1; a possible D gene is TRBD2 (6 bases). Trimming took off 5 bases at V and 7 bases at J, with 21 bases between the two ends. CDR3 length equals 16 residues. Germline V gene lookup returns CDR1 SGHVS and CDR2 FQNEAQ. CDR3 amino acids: CASSLHDSLEGNEQFF. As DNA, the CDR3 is TGTGCCAGCAGCCTCCACGACTCGTTGGAGGGAAATGAGCAGTTCTTC.

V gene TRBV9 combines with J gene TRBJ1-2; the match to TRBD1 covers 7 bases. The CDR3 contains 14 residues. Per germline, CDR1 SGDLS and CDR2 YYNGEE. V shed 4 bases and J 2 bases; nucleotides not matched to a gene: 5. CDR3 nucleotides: TGTGCCAGCAGCCGGACAGGCAGAAACTATGGCTACACCTTC. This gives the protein CASSRTGRNYGYTF. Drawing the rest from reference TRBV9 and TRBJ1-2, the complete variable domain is DSGVTQTPKHLITATGQRVTLRCSPRSGDLSVYWYQQSLDQGLQFLIQYYNGEERAKGNILERFSAQQFPDLHSELNLSSLELGDSALYFCASSRTGRNYGYTFGSGTRLTVV.

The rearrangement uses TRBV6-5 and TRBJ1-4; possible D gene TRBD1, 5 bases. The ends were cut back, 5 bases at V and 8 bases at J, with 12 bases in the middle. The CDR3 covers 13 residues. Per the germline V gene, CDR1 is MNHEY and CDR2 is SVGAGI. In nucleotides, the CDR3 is TGTGCCAGCAGTAGGCAGGGTGGGGAAAAACTGTTTTTT. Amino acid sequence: CASSRQGGEKLFF.

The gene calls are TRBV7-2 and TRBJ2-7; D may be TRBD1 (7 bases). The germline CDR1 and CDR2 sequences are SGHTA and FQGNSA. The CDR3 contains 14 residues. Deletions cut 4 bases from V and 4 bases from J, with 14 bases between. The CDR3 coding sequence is TGTGCCAGCAGCTGGGGGGACAGCCCATACGAGCAGTACTTC. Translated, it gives CASSWGDSPYEQYF.

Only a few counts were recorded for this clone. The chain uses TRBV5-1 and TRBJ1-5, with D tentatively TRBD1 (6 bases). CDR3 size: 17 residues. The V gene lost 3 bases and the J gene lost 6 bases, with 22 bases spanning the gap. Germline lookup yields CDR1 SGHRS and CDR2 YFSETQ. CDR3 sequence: CASSSDTGREHAQPQHF. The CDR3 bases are TGCGCCAGCAGCTCCGACACAGGGAGGGAACACGCTCAGCCCCAGCATTTT. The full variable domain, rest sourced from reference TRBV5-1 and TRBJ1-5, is KAGVTQTPRYLIKTRGQQVTLSCSPISGHRSVSWYQQTPGQGLQFLFEYFSETQRNKGNFPGRFSGRQFSNSRSEMNVSTLELGDSALYLCASSSDTGREHAQPQHFGDGTRLSIL.

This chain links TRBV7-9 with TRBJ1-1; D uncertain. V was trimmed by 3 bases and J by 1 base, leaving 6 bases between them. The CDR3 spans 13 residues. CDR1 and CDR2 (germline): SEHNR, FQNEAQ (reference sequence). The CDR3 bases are TGTGCCAGCAGCTTCTCAGGGAACACTGAAGCTTTCTTT. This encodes CASSFSGNTEAFF.

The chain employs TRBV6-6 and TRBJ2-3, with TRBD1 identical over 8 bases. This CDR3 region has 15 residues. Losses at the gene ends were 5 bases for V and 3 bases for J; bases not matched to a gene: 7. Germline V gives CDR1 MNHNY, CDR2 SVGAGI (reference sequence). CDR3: CASSNPGGRTDTQYF. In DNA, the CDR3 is TGTGCCAGCAGTAACCCAGGGGGCCGGACAGATACGCAGTATTTT.

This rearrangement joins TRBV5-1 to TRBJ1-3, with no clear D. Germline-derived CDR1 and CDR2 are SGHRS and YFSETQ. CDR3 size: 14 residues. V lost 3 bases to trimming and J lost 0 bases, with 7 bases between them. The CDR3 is CASSYGNSGNTIYF. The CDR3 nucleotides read TGCGCCAGCAGCTACGGGAACTCTGGAAACACCATATATTTT.

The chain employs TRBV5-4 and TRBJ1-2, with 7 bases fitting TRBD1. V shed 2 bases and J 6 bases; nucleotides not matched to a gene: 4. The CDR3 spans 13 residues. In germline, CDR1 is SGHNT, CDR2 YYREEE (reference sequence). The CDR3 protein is CASSFRGPNGYTF. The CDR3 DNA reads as TGTGCCAGCAGCTTTAGGGGGCCTAATGGCTACACCTTC.

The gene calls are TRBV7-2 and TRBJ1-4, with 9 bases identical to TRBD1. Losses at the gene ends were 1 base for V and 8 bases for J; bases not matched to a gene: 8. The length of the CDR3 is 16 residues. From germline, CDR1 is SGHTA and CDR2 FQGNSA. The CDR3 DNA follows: TGTGCCAGCAGCTTAGGGGGACAGGGATCGAACGAAAAACTGTTTTTT. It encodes CASSLGGQGSNEKLFF.

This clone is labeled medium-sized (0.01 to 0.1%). Written as DNA, the CDR3 is TGTGCCACCAGCAGAGCCGACAGGGATGGGGCCAACGTCCTGACTTTC. It is translated as CATSRADRDGANVLTF. The V and J genes are TRBV15 and TRBJ2-6; 7 bases align to TRBD1. Germline V gives CDR1 LNHNV, CDR2 YYDKDF (reference sequence). V lost 1 base, J lost 3 bases, and 3 bases stayed unmatched. The CDR3 has 16 residues.

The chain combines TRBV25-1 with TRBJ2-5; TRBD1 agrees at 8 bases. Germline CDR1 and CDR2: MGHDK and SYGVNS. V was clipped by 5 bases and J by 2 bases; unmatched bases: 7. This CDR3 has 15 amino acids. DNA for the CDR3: TGTGCCAGCAGTTCTCGGACAGGGTATCAAGAGACCCAGTACTTC. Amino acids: CASSSRTGYQETQYF.

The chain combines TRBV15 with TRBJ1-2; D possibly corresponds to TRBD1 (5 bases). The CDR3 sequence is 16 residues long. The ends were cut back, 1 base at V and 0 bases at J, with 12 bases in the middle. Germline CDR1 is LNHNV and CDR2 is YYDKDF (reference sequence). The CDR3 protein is CATSRGGTDPNYGYTF. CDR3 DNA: TGTGCCACCAGCAGAGGCGGGACGGATCCTAACTATGGCTACACCTTC.

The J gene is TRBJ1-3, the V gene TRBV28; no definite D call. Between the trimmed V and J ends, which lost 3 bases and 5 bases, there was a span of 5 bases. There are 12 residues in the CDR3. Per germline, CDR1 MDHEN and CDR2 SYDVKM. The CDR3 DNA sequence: TGTGCCAGCAGTTTCGTTAGAAACACCATATATTTT. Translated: CASSFVRNTIYF.

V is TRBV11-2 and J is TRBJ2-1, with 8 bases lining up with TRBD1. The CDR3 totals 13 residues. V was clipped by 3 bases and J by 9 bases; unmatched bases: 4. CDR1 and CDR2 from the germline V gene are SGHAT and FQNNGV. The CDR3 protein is CASSLDREAEQFF. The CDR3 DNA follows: TGTGCCAGCAGCTTGGACAGGGAGGCTGAGCAGTTCTTC.

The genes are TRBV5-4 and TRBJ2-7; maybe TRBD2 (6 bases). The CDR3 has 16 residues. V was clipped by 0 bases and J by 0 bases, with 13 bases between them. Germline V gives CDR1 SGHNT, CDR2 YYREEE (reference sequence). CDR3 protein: CASSLAGLLTSYEQYF. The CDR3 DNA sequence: TGTGCCAGCAGCTTGGCGGGACTCTTAACCTCCTACGAGCAGTACTTC.

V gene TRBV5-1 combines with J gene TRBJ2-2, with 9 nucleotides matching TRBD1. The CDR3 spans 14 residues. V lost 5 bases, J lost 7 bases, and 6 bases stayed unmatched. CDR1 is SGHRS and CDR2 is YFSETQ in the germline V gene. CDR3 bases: TGCGCCAGCAGACAAGGGACAGGGAACGGGGAGCTGTTTTTT. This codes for CASRQGTGNGELFF.

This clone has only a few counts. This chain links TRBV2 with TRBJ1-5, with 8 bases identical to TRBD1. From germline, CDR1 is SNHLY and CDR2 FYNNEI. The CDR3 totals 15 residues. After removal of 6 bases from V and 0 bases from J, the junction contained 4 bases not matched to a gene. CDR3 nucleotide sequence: TGTGCCAGCAGGAGACAGGGGCCTAGCAATCAGCCCCAGCATTTT. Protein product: CASRRQGPSNQPQHF. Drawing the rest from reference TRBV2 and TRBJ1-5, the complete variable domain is EPEVTQTPSHQVTQMGQEVILRCVPISNHLYFYWYRQILGQKVEFLVSFYNNEISEKSEIFDDQFSVERPDGSNFTLKIRSTKLEDSAMYFCASRRQGPSNQPQHFGDGTRLSIL.

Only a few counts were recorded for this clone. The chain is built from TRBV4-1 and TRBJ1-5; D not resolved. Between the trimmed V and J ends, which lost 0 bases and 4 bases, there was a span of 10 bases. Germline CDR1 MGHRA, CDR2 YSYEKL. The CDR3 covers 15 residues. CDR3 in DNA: TGCGCCAGCAGCCAAGATCCCGGAGGGAATCAGCCCCAGCATTTT. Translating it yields CASSQDPGGNQPQHF.